The 2 T cell receptor beta chains presented below share a single source sample, sequenced in a study of blood T cell repertoires in COVID-19. Libraries were prepared by immunoSEQ multiplex PCR; TCRdb keeps only in-frame clonotypes and omits some of them. The sample has over 200,000 clones, about 83% seen once; the top ten hold about 1.3%. Sequences were obtained from peripheral blood. The origin of the receptors is a woman between 25 and 40 years old with COVID-19, enrolled during active disease.

V gene TRBV28 combines with J gene TRBJ1-1; D possibly corresponds to TRBD1 (6 bases). Germline V gives CDR1 MDHEN, CDR2 SYDVKM. The CDR3 covers 13 residues. The V end lost 2 bases, the J end lost 10 bases, and 14 bases lay between the germline ends. This CDR3 reads CASSLGGGRVAFF. The DNA of the CDR3 is TGTGCCAGCAGTTTAGGGGGCGGCCGGGTAGCTTTCTTT.

This clone has a single count. The V gene is TRBV9, the J gene TRBJ2-5; D perhaps matches TRBD2 (5 bases). Germline-derived CDR1 and CDR2 are SGDLS and YYNGEE. This CDR3 has 15 residues. Trimming removed 4 bases from V and 4 bases from J, with 17 bases in between. The chain's CDR3 is CASSPRWTFGETQYF. CDR3 nucleotide sequence: TGTGCCAGCAGCCCGCGGTGGACTTTTGGAGAGACCCAGTACTTC.